These 13 T cell receptor beta chains were all obtained from the same sample, sequenced in a study of blood T cell repertoires in COVID-19. Repertoires were generated with immunoSEQ multiplex PCR, while TCRdb's copy carries only in-frame clones and drops some. Of roughly 700,000 clones detected, over 80% appear once; the ten largest clones hold more than 0.25%. Sequencing input: peripheral blood. Receptors originate from a woman in her late teens or twenties with acute or convalescent COVID-19.

V usage is TRBV12-3 or TRBV12-4 and J usage is TRBJ1-2, with 8 positions matching TRBD1. The CDR3 extends over 11 amino acids. V shed 5 bases, J shed 13 bases, and the junction held 6 bases outside the gene matches. CDR3 loop: CASSKSRGRTF. The CDR3 bases are TGTGCCAGCAGTAAATCCAGGGGGCGCACCTTC.

This chain links TRBV12-3 or TRBV12-4 with TRBJ1-1, with 9 bases matching TRBD1. V dropped 8 bases and J dropped 5; count of bases not matched to a gene: 6. There are 13 residues in the CDR3. CDR3 amino acids: CASRPTGGTEAFF. The CDR3 bases are TGTGCCAGCCGCCCGACAGGGGGGACTGAAGCTTTCTTT.

This chain joins TRBV11-2 and TRBJ1-2; D unresolved. The CDR3 spans 14 residues. Trimming cost V 1 base and J 8 bases, with 14 bases left between them. Germline CDR1 and CDR2: SGHAT and FQNNGV. The CDR3 bases are TGTGCCAGCAGCTTAGTGGGCACGTCCGAAGGCTACACCTTC. Protein: CASSLVGTSEGYTF.

This clone has just a few counts. The rearrangement uses TRBV2 and TRBJ2-7; D ambiguous. CDR1 is SNHLY, CDR2 FYNNEI, per germline. This CDR3 is built from 10 residues. The ends were cut back, 8 bases at V and 4 bases at J, with 6 bases in the middle. The CDR3 spells CASHEYEQYF. For the CDR3, the DNA is TGTGCCAGCCACGAGTACGAGCAGTACTTC.

The chain employs TRBV7-2 and TRBJ2-1; 10 bases agree with TRBD1. The CDR3 is 15 residues long. V shed 5 bases and J 8 bases; nucleotides not matched to a gene: 9. Germline values: CDR1 SGHTA, CDR2 FQGNSA. Written as DNA, the CDR3 is TGTGCCAGCAGCCCTCGGACAGGGGGTGTGGATGAGCAGTTCTTC. It codes for CASSPRTGGVDEQFF. The full variable domain, completed using reference TRBV7-2 and TRBJ2-1, is GAGVSQSPSNKVTEKGKDVELRCDPISGHTALYWYRQSLGQGLEFLIYFQGNSAPDKSGLPSDRFSAERTGGSVSTLTIQRTQQEDSAVYLCASSPRTGGVDEQFFGPGTRLTVL.

The rearrangement uses TRBV18 and TRBJ1-2, with unresolved D. CDR1 and CDR2 (germline): KGHSH, LQKENI. V lost 6 bases and J lost 3, with 11 bases in between. The CDR3 has 13 amino acids. DNA for the CDR3: TGTGCCAGCTCGCAAACACGGGACTATGGCTACACCTTC. Translating it yields CASSQTRDYGYTF.

The chain couples TRBV10-2 to TRBJ1-6; 10 nucleotides align to TRBD1. This CDR3 region has 21 residues. CDR1 and CDR2 (germline): WSHSY, SAAADI. V was clipped by 3 bases and J by 7 bases; unmatched bases: 21. The CDR3 DNA reads as TGCGCCAGCAGTGACCCGTGGGCCGGGACAGGGGCCTTGAACCTCAATTCACCCCTCCACTTT. Protein sequence: CASSDPWAGTGALNLNSPLHF.

The genes are TRBV19 and TRBJ1-2; 9 bases agree with TRBD1. Germline lookup yields CDR1 LNHDA and CDR2 SQIVND (reference sequence). The ends lost 8 bases at V and 7 bases at J; junction bases unmatched: 8. CDR3 length: 13 amino acids. CDR3 amino acids: CASLRDRVGGYTF. The CDR3 DNA follows: TGTGCCAGTCTCCGGGACAGGGTTGGTGGCTACACCTTC.

This chain uses TRBV25-1 with TRBJ1-1, with D hard to call. This CDR3 has 13 amino acids. V was pared by 1 base and J by 5 bases, with 8 bases between. Germline V gene lookup returns CDR1 MGHDK and CDR2 SYGVNS. CDR3 in DNA: TGTGCCAGCAGTGAATTAGCGACGACTGAAGCTTTCTTT. It codes for CASSELATTEAFF.

The chain couples TRBV3-1 (or the pseudogene TRBV3-2) to TRBJ2-1, with 14 bases fitting TRBD2. Germline lookup yields CDR1 LGHDT and CDR2 YNNKEL (reference sequence). Trimming at V came to 3 bases and at J to 2 bases, leaving 9 bases not matched to a gene. The CDR3 sequence is 19 residues long. CDR3: CASSHPHGLAGGAYNEQFF. Here the CDR3 DNA reads TGTGCCAGCAGCCACCCCCATGGACTAGCGGGAGGCGCCTACAATGAGCAGTTCTTC.

The CDR3 here is CASILSSGAVYEQYF. CDR3 sequence (DNA): TGTGCCAGCATCCTTTCGTCAGGGGCGGTCTACGAGCAGTACTTC. J is TRBJ2-7 and V is TRBV28, with a tentative D call TRBD1 (6 bases). The CDR3 totals 15 residues. The germline gives CDR1 MDHEN, CDR2 SYDVKM. With 7 bases removed from V and 3 bases from J, the gap between germline ends came to 19 bases. Full variable domain (outside the CDR3, taken from reference TRBV28 and TRBJ2-7): DVKVTQSSRYLVKRTGEKVFLECVQDMDHENMFWYRQDPGLGLRLIYFSYDVKMKEKGDIPEGYSVSREKKERFSLILESASTNQTSMYLCASILSSGAVYEQYFGPGTRLTVT.

The chain combines TRBV4-3 with TRBJ1-2, with no clear D. This CDR3 has 16 residues. Trimming removed 0 bases from V and 5 bases from J, with 16 bases in between. The germline V gene has CDR1 LGHNA and CDR2 YSLEER. CDR3 in DNA: TGCGCCAGCAGCCAAGATCTGGGTGTCCCGACTTATGGCTACACCTTC. Protein product: CASSQDLGVPTYGYTF.

This chain connects TRBV5-5 to TRBJ2-1; 7 bases align to TRBD1. The trim removed 3 bases at V and 6 bases at J, leaving 15 bases unmatched. The CDR3 is made up of 17 amino acids. Germline CDR1 is SGHKS and CDR2 is YYEKEE (reference sequence). In DNA form, the CDR3 reads TGTGCCAGCAGCTCTCAGGGGGTAGTTTGGAGGTTCAATGAGCAGTTCTTC. Its protein is CASSSQGVVWRFNEQFF.